The 15 T cell receptor beta chains below were found in one sample sequenced in a study of breast tumors, draining lymph nodes, adjacent tissues. Samples came from axillary lymph nodes draining the breast cancer. TCRdb re-called the multiplex PCR reads with MiXCR, one entry per CDR3 protein. The data show about 80,000 distinct CDR3 sequences, about 21% seen once. The sample was axillary lymph node tissue. Receptors originate from a female donor with breast cancer. Some clones in this sample may be carry-over from other donors' samples.

This clonotype was counted ten times or more. The J gene is TRBJ2-7, the V gene TRBV28; D call uncertain. This CDR3 is built from 11 residues. Germline CDR1 is MDHEN and CDR2 is SYDVKM. Trimming took off 5 bases at V and 2 bases at J, with 4 bases between the two ends. The CDR3 DNA follows: TGTGCCAGCAGTGCCACCTACGAGCAGTACTTC. Translation gives CASSATYEQYF.

This clonotype was counted a single time. A read error may explain this, as a much larger clone is one base away. As the CDR3 is not closed by the conserved phenylalanine or tryptophan, this likely results from a read error. The rearrangement joins TRBV6-4 to TRBJ2-3; perhaps D is TRBD1 or TRBD2 (6 bases each). CDR3 size: 15 residues. Trimming removed 3 bases at V and 2 bases at J, with 12 bases between. Germline V gene sequence: CDR1 MRHNA, CDR2 SNTAGT. CDR3 DNA: TGTGCCAGCAGTGAGGTCGGGGGCCACACAGATACGCAGTATCTT. Protein sequence: CASSEVGGHTDTQYL.

This clonotype has at least ten counts. V and J are TRBV7-8 and TRBJ2-6; D gene uncertain. Trimming removed 2 bases from V and 2 bases from J, with 10 bases in between. CDR1 is SGHVS and CDR2 is FQNEAQ in the germline V gene. The CDR3 contains 16 residues. The CDR3 protein is CASSLIPLTGANVLTF. CDR3 sequence (DNA): TGTGCCAGCAGCTTAATTCCCTTAACTGGGGCCAACGTCCTGACTTTC.

The sample holds one count of this clonotype. This may come from a read error, since a much larger clone is one base off. A read error is likely, as this CDR3 ends without the conserved phenylalanine or tryptophan. J is TRBJ2-3 and V is TRBV4-3, with 10 bases matching TRBD2. The CDR3 consists of 17 residues. J gave up 5 bases and V 0 bases, and 8 bases lay outside the gene matches. From germline, CDR1 is LGHNA and CDR2 YSLEER. The CDR3 region is CASSQDPGLASGDTQYL. The CDR3 DNA reads TGCGCCAGCAGCCAAGATCCGGGACTAGCGTCCGGAGATACGCAGTATTTA.

This chain uses TRBV11-3 with TRBJ1-1, with a tentative D call TRBD1 (5 bases). The CDR3 runs 13 residues. The germline V and J ends were trimmed by 5 bases and 4 bases, with 11 bases remaining between them. The V gene's germline CDR1 is SGHNT and CDR2 YENEEA. In DNA, the CDR3 is TGTGCCAGCAGCCGTGACAGAGGCACTGAAGCTTTCTTT. It encodes CASSRDRGTEAFF.

There are many counts of this clonotype. The V and J genes are TRBV4-2 and TRBJ2-2; D not resolved. The V and J ends lost 10 bases and 1 base respectively, with 10 bases between them. Per the germline V gene, CDR1 is LGHNA and CDR2 is YNFKEQ. The CDR3 is 13 amino acids. CDR3 in amino acids: CATLDQNTGELFF. The CDR3 DNA follows: TGTGCCACCTTAGACCAGAACACCGGGGAGCTGTTTTTT.

The gene calls are TRBV28 and TRBJ2-7, with 8 bases identical to TRBD1. Germline values: CDR1 MDHEN, CDR2 SYDVKM. The ends lost 6 bases at V and 5 bases at J; junction bases unmatched: 12. This CDR3 is built from 15 residues. CDR3 DNA sequence: TGTGCCAGCAGCCGGGAAAGGACAGGGCGCAACGAGCAGTACTTC. This gives the protein CASSRERTGRNEQYF.

This clonotype was counted many times. This rearrangement joins TRBV15 to TRBJ2-1; 9 nucleotides match TRBD2. The CDR3 runs to 15 residues. V dropped 5 bases and J dropped 4; count of bases not matched to a gene: 6. From germline, CDR1 is LNHNV and CDR2 YYDKDF (reference sequence). As DNA, the CDR3 is TGTGCCACCAGCGATAGCGGGAGAAGTTACAATGAGCAGTTCTTC. It yields the protein CATSDSGRSYNEQFF.

This clonotype has at least ten counts. The chain couples TRBV6-5 to TRBJ2-2; 7 nucleotides match TRBD1. There are 16 residues in the CDR3. Germline CDR1 is MNHEY and CDR2 is SVGAGI. V was clipped by 6 bases and J by 0 bases; unmatched bases: 7. The CDR3 is CASSRTGTANTGELFF. DNA for the CDR3: TGTGCCAGCAGCCGGACTGGGACAGCGAACACCGGGGAGCTGTTTTTT.

This clonotype was detected many times. The V and J genes are TRBV11-3 and TRBJ2-2, with unresolved D. Trimming cost V 3 bases and J 3 bases, with 8 bases left between them. The germline V gene encodes CDR1 SGHNT and CDR2 YENEEA. The CDR3 length is 14 residues. The chain's CDR3 is CASSFRGDTGELFF. The CDR3 bases are TGTGCCAGCAGCTTTCGTGGAGACACCGGGGAGCTGTTTTTT.

The chain carries TRBV27 and TRBJ2-7; D possibly corresponds to TRBD1 (6 bases). Looked up from germline, CDR1 is MNHEY and CDR2 is SMNVEV (reference sequence). Trimming stripped 5 bases from V and 3 bases from J, with 14 bases between. This CDR3 has 14 residues. As DNA, the CDR3 is TGTGCCAGCAGTCCCAGGGGATGGAACTACGAGCAGTACTTC. Translation: CASSPRGWNYEQYF.

This sequence joins TRBV11-3 and TRBJ2-1; no clear D. This CDR3 has 13 amino acids. V was clipped by 4 bases and J by 14 bases, with 18 bases between them. Germline V gives CDR1 SGHNT, CDR2 YENEEA. Written as DNA, the CDR3 is TGTGCCAGCAGCTCCACGTACGGAGCTTGGGAGTTCTTC. This translates into CASSSTYGAWEFF.

Comment on this clonotype: With a much larger clone just one base away, this may be a read error. This chain links TRBV5-1 with TRBJ2-3; 14 nucleotides agree with TRBD2. The germline gives CDR1 SGHRS, CDR2 YFSETQ. This CDR3 has 17 residues. Trimming took 2 bases from V and 4 from J; bases not matched to a gene: 6. This CDR3 reads CASSFGLAGGYADTQYF. CDR3 nucleotide sequence: TGCGCCAGCAGCTTCGGACTAGCGGGGGGTTACGCAGATACGCAGTATTTT.

This clonotype was picked up a small number of times. The chain combines TRBV27 with TRBJ2-7; maybe TRBD1 (6 bases). Trimming took 2 bases from V and 3 from J, leaving 14 bases between them. CDR3 length: 15 amino acids. Germline V gives CDR1 MNHEY, CDR2 SMNVEV (reference sequence). The CDR3 DNA reads TGTGCCAGCAGTTTAAGGGCAGGGGACAACTACGAGCAGTACTTC. Residues: CASSLRAGDNYEQYF.

This clonotype was seen at least ten times. The chain carries TRBV7-2 and TRBJ1-3; D is unclear. Trimming took off 5 bases at V and 0 bases at J, with 11 bases between the two ends. The germline V gene encodes CDR1 SGHTA and CDR2 FQGNSA. There are 15 residues in the CDR3. In DNA, the CDR3 is TGTGCCAGCAGCCCTGGACCGACCTCTGGAAACACCATATATTTT. This gives the protein CASSPGPTSGNTIYF.